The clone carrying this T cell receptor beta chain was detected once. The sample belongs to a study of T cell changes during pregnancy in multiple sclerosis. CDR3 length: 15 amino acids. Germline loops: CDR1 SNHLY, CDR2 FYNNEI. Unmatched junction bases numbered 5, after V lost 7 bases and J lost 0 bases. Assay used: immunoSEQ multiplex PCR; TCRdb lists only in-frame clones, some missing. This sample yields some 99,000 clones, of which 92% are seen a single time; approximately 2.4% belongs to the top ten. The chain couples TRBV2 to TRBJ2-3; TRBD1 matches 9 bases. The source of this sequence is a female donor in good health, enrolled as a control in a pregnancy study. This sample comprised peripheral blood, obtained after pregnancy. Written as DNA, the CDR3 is TGTGCCAGCACTCCCGGGACAGGGAGCACAGATACGCAGTATTTT. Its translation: CASTPGTGSTDTQYF.